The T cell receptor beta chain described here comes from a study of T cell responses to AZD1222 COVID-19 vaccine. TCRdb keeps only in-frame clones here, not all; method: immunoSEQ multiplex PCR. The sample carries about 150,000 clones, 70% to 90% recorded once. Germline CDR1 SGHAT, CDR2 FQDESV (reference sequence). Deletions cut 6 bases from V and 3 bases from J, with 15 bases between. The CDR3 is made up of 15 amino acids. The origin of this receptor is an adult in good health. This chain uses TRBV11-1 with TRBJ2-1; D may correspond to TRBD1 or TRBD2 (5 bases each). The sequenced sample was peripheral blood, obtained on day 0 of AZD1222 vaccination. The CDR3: CASRPGTADYNEQFF. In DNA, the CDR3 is TGTGCCAGCAGACCCGGGACGGCCGACTACAATGAGCAGTTCTTC.